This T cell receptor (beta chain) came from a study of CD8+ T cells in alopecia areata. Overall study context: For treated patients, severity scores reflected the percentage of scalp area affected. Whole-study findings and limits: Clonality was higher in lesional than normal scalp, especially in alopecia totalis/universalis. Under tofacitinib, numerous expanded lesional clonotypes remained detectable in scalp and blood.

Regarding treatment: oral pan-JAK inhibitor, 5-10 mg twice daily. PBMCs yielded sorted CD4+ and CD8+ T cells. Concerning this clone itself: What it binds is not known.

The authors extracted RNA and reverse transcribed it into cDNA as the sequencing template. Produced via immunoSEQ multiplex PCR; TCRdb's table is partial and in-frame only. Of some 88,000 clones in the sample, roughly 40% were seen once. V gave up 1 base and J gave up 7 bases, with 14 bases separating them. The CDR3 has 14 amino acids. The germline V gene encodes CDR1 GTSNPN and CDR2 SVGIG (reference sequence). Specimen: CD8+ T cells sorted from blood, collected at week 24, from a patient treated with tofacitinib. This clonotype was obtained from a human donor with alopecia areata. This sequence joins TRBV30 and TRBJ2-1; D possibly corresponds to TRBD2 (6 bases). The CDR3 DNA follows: TGTGCCTGGAGTGGGGGGGTCGGGCATAATGAGCAGTTCTTC. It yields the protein CAWSGGVGHNEQFF.